This TCR beta chain was observed in a study of T-cell memory formation after mild COVID-19. TCRdb ran MiXCR on the 5' RACE reads and lists one entry per CDR3 protein. The sample lists about 270,000 distinct CDR3 sequences; around 15% were seen once. Germline V lookup: CDR1 SQVTM, CDR2 ANQGSEA. V was clipped by 4 bases and J by 6 bases, with 13 bases between them. This CDR3 comprises 12 residues. This clonotype has at least ten counts. The J gene is TRBJ2-7, the V gene TRBV29-1, with D possibly TRBD1 on 6 matching bases. The sequenced material came from PBMCs or a T cell subset sorted from them (not recorded which). The sequence derives from a man aged 18-30 years who had mild COVID-19 (a few samples of this study predate the infection). Cell type and time point are not known. CDR3 bases: TGCAGCGTTGTGGGGCAGGGGTTCGAGCAGTACTTC. Protein sequence: CSVVGQGFEQYF.